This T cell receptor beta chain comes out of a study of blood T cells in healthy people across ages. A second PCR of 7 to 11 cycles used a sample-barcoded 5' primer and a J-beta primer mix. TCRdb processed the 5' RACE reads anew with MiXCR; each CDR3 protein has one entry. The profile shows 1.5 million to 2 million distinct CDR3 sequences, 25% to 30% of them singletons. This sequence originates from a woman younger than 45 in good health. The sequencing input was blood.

The CDR3 DNA follows: TGTGCCAGCAACCCAGGGGTCGGCGGCTACACCTTC. Translation: CASNPGVGGYTF. This chain joins TRBV12-3 or TRBV12-4 and TRBJ1-2; D is possibly TRBD1 (6 bases). V was cut by 7 bases and J by 8 bases, with 14 bases left in between. The CDR3 covers 12 residues.